One and the same sample provided the 10 T cell receptor beta chains below, sequenced in a study of blood T cell repertoires in COVID-19. Using immunoSEQ multiplex PCR, the repertoire was profiled, and TCRdb retains in-frame clones only, with some absent. Among 75,000 or so clones listed, 80% were seen once. The sequenced material came from peripheral blood. The receptor set was obtained from a man aged 60 to 75 with active or convalescent COVID-19.

This sequence joins TRBV5-4 and TRBJ2-2; TRBD2 aligns across 8 bases. Germline CDR1 reads SGHNT; CDR2 reads YYREEE (reference sequence). Losses at the gene ends were 4 bases for V and 3 bases for J; bases not matched to a gene: 8. CDR3 length: 16 residues. In DNA form, the CDR3 reads TGTGCCAGCAGCCCGGGGGGGGGCGGGGACACCGGGGAGCTGTTTTTT. It codes for CASSPGGGGDTGELFF.

The V and J genes are TRBV7-2 and TRBJ1-2, with D tentatively TRBD1 (5 bases). CDR3 length: 13 residues. Trimming shortened V by 5 bases and J by 1 base, and 8 bases separated the two germline ends. Germline lookup yields CDR1 SGHTA and CDR2 FQGNSA. CDR3 amino acids: CASSADSNYGYTF. For the CDR3, the DNA is TGTGCCAGCAGCGCCGACAGTAACTATGGCTACACCTTC.

The genes are TRBV3-1 (or the pseudogene TRBV3-2) and TRBJ1-3; no clear D. Trimming cost V 1 base and J 0 bases, with 7 bases left between them. Germline assignment: CDR1 LGHDT and CDR2 YNNKEL (reference sequence). This CDR3 has 15 residues. As DNA, the CDR3 is TGTGCCAGCAGCCAAGGGCGGCTCTCTGGAAACACCATATATTTT. This translates into CASSQGRLSGNTIYF.

V is TRBV14 and J is TRBJ2-3, with D perhaps matching TRBD1 (5 bases). CDR1 is SGHDN and CDR2 is FVKESK in the germline V gene. The V end lost 1 base, the J end lost 2 bases, and 10 bases lay between the germline ends. This CDR3 region has 15 residues. CDR3 region: CASSQGLRATDTQYF. The CDR3 coding sequence is TGTGCCAGCAGCCAAGGTCTCAGGGCCACAGATACGCAGTATTTT.

The sample holds one count of this clone. The chain uses TRBV20-1 and TRBJ2-1, with D hard to call. This CDR3 spans 13 amino acids. Germline V gene data show CDR1 as DFQATT and CDR2 as SNEGSKA (reference sequence). The germline V and J ends were trimmed by 3 bases and 7 bases, with 13 bases remaining between them. The CDR3 DNA sequence: TGCAGTGCTAGTATAGTTACGAGGAATGAGCAGTTCTTC. Its protein product is CSASIVTRNEQFF.

The chain has TRBV19 and TRBJ2-7; D not resolved. The germline CDR1 and CDR2 sequences are LNHDA and SQIVND (reference sequence). CDR3 length: 15 amino acids. V was shortened by 3 bases and J by 0 bases, with 12 bases between the two germline ends. CDR3 residues: CASSIALMSSYEQYF. The CDR3 nucleotides are TGTGCCAGTAGTATCGCCCTGATGAGCTCCTACGAGCAGTACTTC.

The sample holds one count of this clone. The gene calls are TRBV3-1 (or the pseudogene TRBV3-2) and TRBJ1-4; the match to TRBD1 covers 9 bases. V was pared by 2 bases and J by 8 bases, with 6 bases of the junction left unmatched. The CDR3 loop spans 15 amino acids. The germline V gene encodes CDR1 LGHDT and CDR2 YNNKEL (reference sequence). CDR3 nucleotide sequence: TGTGCCAGCAGCCAATTCGTGACAGGGGGAGAAAAACTGTTTTTT. Protein sequence: CASSQFVTGGEKLFF.

The genes are TRBV19 and TRBJ1-1; no definite D call. The germline V gene has CDR1 LNHDA and CDR2 SQIVND (reference sequence). This CDR3 has 15 residues. V lost 4 bases to trimming and J lost 2 bases, with 14 bases between them. CDR3: CASSTSGEGNTEAFF. Here the CDR3 DNA reads TGTGCCAGTAGTACGTCCGGGGAGGGAAACACTGAAGCTTTCTTT.

The J gene is TRBJ2-5, the V gene TRBV3-1 (or the pseudogene TRBV3-2); 7 positions agree with TRBD2. Germline values: CDR1 LGHDT, CDR2 YNNKEL (reference sequence). The CDR3 runs 15 residues. Trimming took 1 base from V and 4 from J; bases not matched to a gene: 6. This CDR3 reads CASSQGGGQGETQYF. The CDR3 DNA is TGTGCCAGCAGCCAAGGGGGAGGGCAGGGAGAGACCCAGTACTTC.

In this sample, this clone turned up once. This chain uses TRBV7-2 with TRBJ1-5; D possibly corresponds to TRBD1 (5 bases). The CDR3 is made up of 16 amino acids. Germline loops: CDR1 SGHTA, CDR2 FQGNSA. Trimming pared 2 bases from V and 1 base from J, leaving 12 bases between. The CDR3 is CASSLWGTESNQPQHF. The CDR3 coding sequence is TGTGCCAGCAGCTTATGGGGGACTGAGAGCAATCAGCCCCAGCATTTT.